This passage covers 8 T cell receptor beta chains from one sample sequenced in a study of regulatory T cells in long-lasting Graves disease (dated by TCRdb to the early 2020s). The sample's time point label is to be understood as: newly diagnosed GD, antithyroid drugs for less than 3 months. For both TCR sequencing and RNA sequencing, RNA was extracted from PBMCs using TRIzol. The library was generated by multiplex PCR. These reads were obtained on an Illumina HiSeq 4000. To build TCR beta libraries, CDR3 regions were amplified by Arm-PCR using iRepertoire HTBI primers. TCRdb applied fastp at Q25 and MiXCR to the public reads, then kept only in-frame beta chains. Rows matching on CDR3 protein sequence are summarized as one entry with the most common DNA and genes. In all, the sample holds about 400,000 distinct CDR3 sequences, and roughly 17% of those were seen once. About 19% of the sample comes from the top ten.

These data were also reused for a study on T cells in Graves' hyperthyroidism and ophthalmopathy.

This material consisted of peripheral blood mononuclear cells (PBMCs), taken at new diagnosis, from a patient treated with antithyroid drugs. These receptors were taken from a woman aged 18 to 35 with Graves disease. Donor details come from another sample of the same person, matched by shared clones.

In regard to this clonotype: This may arise from a read error, as a much more abundant clone is one base away. The chain couples TRBV20-1 to TRBJ2-1, with D unresolved. The CDR3 is 13 residues long. The germline V gene encodes CDR1 DFQATT and CDR2 SNEGSKA (reference sequence). Trimming removed 3 bases at V and 10 bases at J, with 16 bases between. The DNA for the CDR3 is TGCAGTGCTAGGCCCCCGCCAATCTACGAGCAGTTCTTC. This translates into CSARPPPIYEQFF.

V and J are TRBV5-1 and TRBJ2-5, with D unresolved. The CDR3 runs 12 residues. V shed 2 bases and J shed 4 bases, with 6 bases lying between them. Germline CDR1 is SGHRS and CDR2 is YFSETQ. CDR3 DNA: TGCGCCAGCAGCTTCGGACCAGAGACCCAGTACTTC. This translates into CASSFGPETQYF.

The sample holds many counts of this clonotype. CDR3 DNA: TGTGCCAGCAGTCTTCGGTCTCGAACCGGGGAGCTGTTTTTT. The encoded protein is CASSLRSRTGELFF. V is TRBV28 and J is TRBJ2-2; no firm D call. The CDR3 runs 14 residues. Germline V gene data show CDR1 as MDHEN and CDR2 as SYDVKM. Trimming removed 5 bases from V and 5 bases from J, with 12 bases in between.

This clonotype was observed a few times. The rearrangement uses TRBV5-1 and TRBJ1-3; no clear D gene. Between the trimmed V and J ends, which lost 0 bases and 4 bases, there was a span of 5 bases. CDR3 size: 13 residues. CDR1 and CDR2 from the germline V gene are SGHRS and YFSETQ. The CDR3 reads CASSLAGGNTIYF. DNA of the CDR3: TGCGCCAGCAGCTTGGCCGGCGGAAACACCATATATTTT. The complete variable domain, with remaining parts taken from reference TRBV5-1 and TRBJ1-3, reads KAGVTQTPRYLIKTRGQQVTLSCSPISGHRSVSWYQQTPGQGLQFLFEYFSETQRNKGNFPGRFSGRQFSNSRSEMNVSTLELGDSALYLCASSLAGGNTIYFGEGSWLTVV.

This clonotype was seen at least ten times. This chain uses TRBV7-3 with TRBJ2-7; 7 positions agree with TRBD1. This CDR3 comprises 16 residues. The V gene's germline CDR1 is SGHTA and CDR2 FQGTGA. The V gene end was trimmed by 1 base and the J gene end by 5 bases; junction bases not matched to a gene: 11. This CDR3 is CASSLKVSDRENEQYF. The DNA of the CDR3 is TGTGCCAGCAGCTTAAAGGTTTCCGACAGGGAGAACGAGCAGTACTTC.

This clonotype was picked up many times. This chain connects TRBV7-9 to TRBJ1-2; 9 bases are a match to TRBD1. Trimming took 5 bases from V and 4 from J; bases not matched to a gene: 8. Germline CDR1 and CDR2: SEHNR and FQNEAQ (reference sequence). The CDR3 consists of 15 residues. CDR3 bases: TGTGCCAGCAGCAACCGGGACAGGGAGCCCTATGGCTACACCTTC. It yields the protein CASSNRDREPYGYTF.

This clonotype has a count of ten or more. The CDR3 sequence: CASSEARRQGVWQPQHF. The DNA of the CDR3 is TGTGCCAGCAGTGAAGCGAGGAGACAGGGAGTTTGGCAGCCCCAGCATTTT. This chain joins TRBV2 and TRBJ1-5; 7 bases line up with TRBD1. V lost 0 bases and J lost 7; bases outside the gene matches: 12. This CDR3 has 17 amino acids. Germline values: CDR1 SNHLY, CDR2 FYNNEI.

This clonotype occurred many times. The genes are TRBV2 and TRBJ2-1; tentatively, D is TRBD1 (6 bases). The CDR3 totals 15 residues. Trimming pared 2 bases from V and 10 bases from J, leaving 18 bases between. From germline, CDR1 is SNHLY and CDR2 FYNNEI. This CDR3 is CASSEYRAEVGEQFF. The DNA for the CDR3 is TGTGCCAGCAGTGAATACAGGGCAGAGGTTGGGGAGCAGTTCTTC.